This entry lists 24 T cell receptor beta chains sequenced from one sample in a study of T cell repertoires in ileal Crohn's disease. Described time point: neoterminal ileum biopsy at postoperative endoscopy, about 6 months after surgery. Here immunoSEQ multiplex PCR was the method, and the copy in TCRdb shows in-frame clones only, minus some. The sample lists approximately 7,200 clones; 60% to 75% were seen once. Specimen: ileal tissue. The receptor set was obtained from an adult with Crohn's disease.

This clone came up a few times. The chain recombines TRBV7-2 with TRBJ2-7, with 7 bases that match TRBD1. Germline CDR1 is SGHTA and CDR2 is FQGNSA. The V segment lost 7 bases and the J segment 7 bases; nucleotides outside the gene matches: 13. The CDR3 length is 14 residues. The CDR3, as DNA: TGTGCCAGCAACAGACGACAGGGAATAGGGGAGCAGTACTTC. Translation gives CASNRRQGIGEQYF.

The chain combines TRBV5-1 with TRBJ2-2; 9 nucleotides match TRBD2. V shed 0 bases and J 5 bases; nucleotides not matched to a gene: 5. There are 16 residues in the CDR3. Germline V gene data show CDR1 as SGHRS and CDR2 as YFSETQ. The CDR3 bases are TGCGCCAGCAGCTTGGGTAGCGGGAGTGGGACCGGGGAGCTGTTTTTT. The encoded protein is CASSLGSGSGTGELFF.

Here the CDR3 DNA reads TGTGCCACCAGCAGAGCGCGGGGAGCCTACGAGCAGTACTTC. Its translation is CATSRARGAYEQYF. V is TRBV15 and J is TRBJ2-7; D might be TRBD2 (6 bases). CDR1 is LNHNV and CDR2 is YYDKDF in the germline V gene (reference sequence). The CDR3 runs 14 residues. V lost 1 base, J lost 2 bases, and 9 bases lay in between.

This clone was seen a single time. The J gene is TRBJ2-7, the V gene TRBV6-5; 9 bases fit TRBD2. CDR1 and CDR2 (germline): MNHEY, SVGAGI. The CDR3 covers 14 residues. After removal of 3 bases from V and 4 bases from J, the junction contained 4 bases not matched to a gene. CDR3 bases: TGTGCCAGCAGTTATCAAAGCGGGAGGTACGAGCAGTACTTC. Encoded protein: CASSYQSGRYEQYF.

This chain joins TRBV11-2 and TRBJ2-7; 7 positions agree with TRBD2. The germline V gene encodes CDR1 SGHAT and CDR2 FQNNGV. With V trimmed by 3 bases and J by 2 bases, 7 bases remained unmatched. This CDR3 has 15 amino acids. CDR3 bases: TGTGCCAGCAGCTTGGGGGAGGGGTCCCCCTACGAGCAGTACTTC. This codes for CASSLGEGSPYEQYF.

This clone was found once. V usage is TRBV28 and J usage is TRBJ2-2, with D maybe TRBD1 (6 bases). Trimming shortened V by 5 bases and J by 4 bases, and 14 bases separated the two germline ends. Germline loops: CDR1 MDHEN, CDR2 SYDVKM. CDR3 length equals 15 residues. CDR3 loop: CASSTRTGSTGELFF. The CDR3 bases are TGTGCCAGCAGTACCCGAACAGGGTCCACCGGGGAGCTGTTTTTT.

The chain is built from TRBV7-2 and TRBJ1-3; TRBD1 matches 8 bases. The length of the CDR3 is 14 residues. CDR1 and CDR2 from the germline V gene are SGHTA and FQGNSA. J was trimmed by 4 bases and V by 5 bases; bases with no gene match: 4. As DNA, the CDR3 is TGTGCCAGCAGCCGTACAGGGGGAGGAAACACCATATATTTT. Encoded protein: CASSRTGGGNTIYF.

A few counts support this clone. CDR3: CASSFGNADTQYF. CDR3 coding DNA: TGTGCCAGCAGCTTTGGCAACGCAGATACGCAGTATTTT. This chain connects TRBV7-9 to TRBJ2-3; D gene uncertain. The ends were cut back, 3 bases at V and 4 bases at J, with 8 bases in the middle. Germline CDR1 and CDR2: SEHNR and FQNEAQ (reference sequence). The CDR3 has 13 residues.

This sequence joins TRBV11-2 and TRBJ2-3; weak D call: TRBD2 (7 bases). Germline CDR1 and CDR2: SGHAT and FQNNGV. This CDR3 spans 15 amino acids. V gave up 5 bases and J gave up 6 bases, with 18 bases separating them. The chain's CDR3 is CASSVYRGAGDTQYF. CDR3 in DNA: TGTGCCAGCAGCGTCTATCGGGGGGCGGGGGATACGCAGTATTTT.

The J gene is TRBJ2-3, the V gene TRBV5-1; the match to TRBD2 covers 15 bases. There are 16 residues in the CDR3. In germline, CDR1 is SGHRS, CDR2 YFSETQ. With 3 bases clipped from V and 8 bases from J, the junction kept 7 bases outside the gene matches. CDR3 residues: CASSSGGLAGGATQYF. The CDR3 DNA reads as TGCGCCAGCAGCTCGGGGGGACTAGCGGGAGGTGCTACGCAGTATTTT.

The chain is built from TRBV5-1 and TRBJ1-1, with a tentative D call TRBD1 (5 bases). The CDR3 has 15 amino acids. With 4 bases removed from V and 3 bases from J, the gap between germline ends came to 16 bases. Germline-derived CDR1 and CDR2 are SGHRS and YFSETQ. The CDR3 protein is CASSPGRGRYTEAFF. As DNA, the CDR3 is TGCGCCAGCAGCCCCGGGAGGGGCCGCTACACTGAAGCTTTCTTT.

This clone has more than one count but fewer than ten. This chain connects TRBV21-1 to TRBJ2-4; the table names TRBD2, a call not compared with the DNA. TRBV21-1 is a recognized pseudogene. The CDR3 loop spans 17 amino acids. CDR3 protein: CASREMGGGLSKNIQYF. The CDR3 nucleotides are TGTGCCAGCCGCGAGATGGGCGGAGGCTTATCCAAAAACATTCAGTACTTC.

The chain uses TRBV6-1 and TRBJ1-1; a weak D match, TRBD1 (5 bases). The CDR3 consists of 15 residues. Germline loops: CDR1 MNHNS, CDR2 SASEGT. The V end lost 3 bases, the J end lost 0 bases, and 11 bases lay between the germline ends. CDR3 sequence reads: CASSDLGQVNTEAFF. The CDR3 nucleotides read TGTGCCAGCAGTGACTTAGGACAAGTGAACACTGAAGCTTTCTTT.

The genes are TRBV5-1 and TRBJ2-4; tentative D call: TRBD2 (7 bases). The CDR3 sequence is 14 residues long. V lost 4 bases and J lost 6, with 14 bases in between. Germline V lookup: CDR1 SGHRS, CDR2 YFSETQ. The CDR3 nucleotides read TGCGCCAGCAGCCTAGGGGGGGAGTTAAACATTCAGTACTTC. Amino acid sequence: CASSLGGELNIQYF.

This CDR3 reads CASSLLWAAKETQYF. The CDR3 nucleotides read TGTGCCAGCAGTTTACTCTGGGCCGCCAAAGAGACCCAGTACTTC. The V and J genes are TRBV27 and TRBJ2-5; no clear D gene. The V gene lost 2 bases and the J gene lost 3 bases, with 13 bases spanning the gap. Germline V gene sequence: CDR1 MNHEY, CDR2 SMNVEV (reference sequence). The CDR3 spans 15 residues.

This chain links TRBV19 with TRBJ1-5, with no clear D. The CDR3 loop spans 14 amino acids. Germline V gene data show CDR1 as LNHDA and CDR2 as SQIVND (reference sequence). The V end was cut by 3 bases, the J end by 0 bases, with 6 bases between. The CDR3 protein is CASSMESSNQPQHF. The CDR3 region has the DNA TGTGCCAGTAGTATGGAGTCTAGCAATCAGCCCCAGCATTTT.

This chain connects TRBV27 to TRBJ1-2; no clear D. Trimming pared 2 bases from V and 2 bases from J, leaving 6 bases between. CDR1 and CDR2 from the germline V gene are MNHEY and SMNVEV (reference sequence). The CDR3 loop spans 13 amino acids. CDR3 residues: CASSLTVNYGYTF. The CDR3 DNA sequence: TGTGCCAGCAGTTTAACAGTCAACTATGGCTACACCTTC.

This clone occurred a few times. The CDR3, as DNA: TGTGCCAGCACCATAGCGGACCACGAGCAGTACTTC. Translation gives CASTIADHEQYF. The chain couples TRBV11-2 to TRBJ2-7; tentatively, D is TRBD2 (6 bases). V was shortened by 7 bases and J by 5 bases, with 12 bases between the two germline ends. The CDR3 has 12 amino acids. Per germline, CDR1 SGHAT and CDR2 FQNNGV.

Here the CDR3 reads CASSPSGGSGEQFF. CDR3 nucleotides: TGTGCCAGCAGCCCCAGCGGGGGGAGTGGTGAGCAGTTCTTC. The V gene is TRBV11-3, the J gene TRBJ2-1, with 9 bases aligning to TRBD2. Germline values: CDR1 SGHNT, CDR2 YENEEA. V lost 5 bases to trimming and J lost 9 bases; unmatched junction nucleotides: 8. The CDR3 has 14 amino acids.

The chain is built from TRBV30 and TRBJ1-2; 8 bases match TRBD1. This CDR3 comprises 16 residues. The germline V gene has CDR1 GTSNPN and CDR2 SVGIG (reference sequence). Unmatched junction bases numbered 12, after V lost 0 bases and J lost 6 bases. In DNA form, the CDR3 reads TGTGCCTGGAGTGTAACCCCGGACAGGGCGAGTGATGGCTACACCTTC. Translating it yields CAWSVTPDRASDGYTF. Together with reference TRBV30 and TRBJ1-2, the CDR3 gives the full variable domain: SQTIHQWPATLVQPVGSPLSLECTVEGTSNPNLYWYRQAAGRGLQLLFYSVGIGQISSEVPQNLSASRPQDRQFILSSKKLLLSDSGFYLCAWSVTPDRASDGYTFGSGTRLTVV.

This rearrangement joins TRBV28 to TRBJ1-1; 9 bases align to TRBD1. This CDR3 region has 15 residues. CDR1 is MDHEN and CDR2 is SYDVKM in the germline V gene. V was pared by 2 bases and J by 8 bases, with 9 bases of the junction left unmatched. This CDR3 reads CASSLPGQGMREAFF. The DNA for the CDR3 is TGTGCCAGCAGTTTACCGGGACAGGGAATGCGAGAAGCTTTCTTT.

This clone was found a few times. This chain uses TRBV6-5 with TRBJ1-1; D is uncertain. The V gene's germline CDR1 is MNHEY and CDR2 SVGAGI. Trimming pared 6 bases from V and 0 bases from J, leaving 14 bases between. The length of the CDR3 is 15 residues. The chain's CDR3 is CASSNQRGMNTEAFF. The CDR3 coding sequence is TGTGCCAGCAGCAATCAACGAGGCATGAACACTGAAGCTTTCTTT.

This clone was counted a single time. The gene calls are TRBV29-1 and TRBJ2-3; D may be TRBD2 (5 bases). This CDR3 comprises 15 residues. Trimming removed 8 bases from V and 2 bases from J, with 20 bases in between. In germline, CDR1 is SQVTM, CDR2 ANQGSEA. The CDR3: CSSSIVASSTDTQYF. CDR3 DNA: TGCAGCTCATCCATAGTGGCTAGCTCCACAGATACGCAGTATTTT.

The chain is built from TRBV10-3 and TRBJ1-2, with TRBD1 matching over 7 bases. This CDR3 has 15 amino acids. J was trimmed by 7 bases and V by 2 bases; bases with no gene match: 10. Germline values: CDR1 ENHRY, CDR2 SYGVKD. CDR3 region: CAISEQVKGASGYTF. For the CDR3, the DNA is TGTGCCATCAGTGAGCAAGTGAAGGGGGCGTCTGGCTACACCTTC.